This TCR beta chain was sequenced during a study of cytomegalovirus exposure and HLA in healthy donors. Assay: immunoSEQ multiplex PCR; the TCRdb copy retains only in-frame clones and omits some. The table includes some 210,000 clones, over 80% detected once. With V trimmed by 0 bases and J by 4 bases, 11 bases remained unmatched. The germline V gene encodes CDR1 MGHRA and CDR2 YSYEKL. The CDR3 spans 17 residues. This rearrangement joins TRBV4-1 to TRBJ1-2, with 7 bases fitting TRBD1. The specimen sequenced was PBMCs. The source is a young woman in good health and CMV-seronegative. The CDR3 is CASSQDPLTTGVYGYTF. As DNA, the CDR3 is TGCGCCAGCAGCCAAGACCCCCTTACCACAGGGGTCTATGGCTACACCTTC.